These 6 T cell receptor beta chains came from one sample sequenced in a study of blood T cell repertoires in COVID-19. Here immunoSEQ multiplex PCR was the method, and the copy in TCRdb shows in-frame clones only, minus some. This table has under 300,000 clones, about 76% appearing once. Sequencing used peripheral blood. These receptors were collected from a woman aged 60 to 75 with active or convalescent COVID-19.

This clone was seen many times. V and J are TRBV19 and TRBJ1-4; 8 bases align to TRBD1. V was clipped by 2 bases and J by 8 bases; unmatched bases: 4. This CDR3 spans 14 amino acids. Germline values: CDR1 LNHDA, CDR2 SQIVND (reference sequence). The CDR3 nucleotides read TGTGCCAGTAGTATATCAGGGGGCGCAGAAAAACTGTTTTTT. This codes for CASSISGGAEKLFF.

The V gene is TRBV28, the J gene TRBJ2-3, with D perhaps TRBD2 (6 bases). V lost 3 bases and J lost 4, with 14 bases in between. This CDR3 comprises 15 residues. Looked up from germline, CDR1 is MDHEN and CDR2 is SYDVKM. The CDR3: CASSLGLGGADTQYF. As DNA, the CDR3 is TGTGCCAGCAGTTTGGGGCTCGGGGGAGCAGATACGCAGTATTTT. The complete variable domain, with remaining parts taken from reference TRBV28 and TRBJ2-3, reads DVKVTQSSRYLVKRTGEKVFLECVQDMDHENMFWYRQDPGLGLRLIYFSYDVKMKEKGDIPEGYSVSREKKERFSLILESASTNQTSMYLCASSLGLGGADTQYFGPGTRLTVL.

V is TRBV6-1 and J is TRBJ2-1; 7 nucleotides match TRBD1. CDR1 and CDR2 (germline): MNHNS, SASEGT. CDR3 length: 17 residues. The V gene end was trimmed by 0 bases and the J gene end by 1 base; junction bases not matched to a gene: 6. The CDR3, as DNA: TGTGCCAGCAGTGAAGCCAAGACAGGGCCTTCCTACAATGAGCAGTTCTTC. Translating it yields CASSEAKTGPSYNEQFF.

This clone was detected only a few times. This chain joins TRBV29-1 and TRBJ1-1; a possible D gene is TRBD1 (6 bases). The V and J ends lost 7 bases and 8 bases respectively, with 11 bases between them. This CDR3 has 10 residues. Germline-derived CDR1 and CDR2 are SQVTM and ANQGSEA. The CDR3 region has the DNA TGCAGCGCAGGACAGATCGAAGCTTTCTTT. Translating it yields CSAGQIEAFF.

This chain links TRBV9 with TRBJ1-2; maybe TRBD1 (5 bases). Germline loops: CDR1 SGDLS, CDR2 YYNGEE. CDR3 size: 16 residues. Trimming cost V 1 base and J 0 bases, with 13 bases left between them. The CDR3 DNA reads TGTGCCAGCAGCGTATCTCCGACAGATGCTAACTATGGCTACACCTTC. It translates to CASSVSPTDANYGYTF.

V gene TRBV5-1 combines with J gene TRBJ2-2; 13 nucleotides line up with TRBD2. Germline CDR1 and CDR2: SGHRS and YFSETQ. This CDR3 contains 19 residues. With 0 bases clipped from V and 0 bases from J, the junction kept 5 bases outside the gene matches. CDR3 sequence (DNA): TGCGCCAGCAGCTTGGGTGGACTAGCGGGAGCCGCGAACACCGGGGAGCTGTTTTTT. This encodes CASSLGGLAGAANTGELFF.